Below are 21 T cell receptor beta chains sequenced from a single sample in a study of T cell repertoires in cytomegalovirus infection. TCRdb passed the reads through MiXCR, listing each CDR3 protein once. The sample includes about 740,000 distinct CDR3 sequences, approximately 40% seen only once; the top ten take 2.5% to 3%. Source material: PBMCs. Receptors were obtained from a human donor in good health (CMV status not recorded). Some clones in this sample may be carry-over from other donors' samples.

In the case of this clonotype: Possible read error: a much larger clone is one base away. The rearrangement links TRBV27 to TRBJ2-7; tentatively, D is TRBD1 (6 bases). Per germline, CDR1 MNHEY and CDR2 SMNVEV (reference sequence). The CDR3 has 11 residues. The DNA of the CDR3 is TGTGCCAGCAGTGGGGGCTACGCGCAGTACTTC. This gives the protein CASSGGYAQYF.

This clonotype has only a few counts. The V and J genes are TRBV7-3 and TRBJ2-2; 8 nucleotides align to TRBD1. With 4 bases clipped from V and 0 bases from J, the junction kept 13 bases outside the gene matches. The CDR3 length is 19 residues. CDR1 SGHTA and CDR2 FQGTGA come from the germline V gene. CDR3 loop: CASSSKGAQGAANTGELFF. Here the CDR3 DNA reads TGTGCCAGCAGCTCCAAAGGAGCTCAGGGGGCCGCGAACACCGGGGAGCTGTTTTTT.

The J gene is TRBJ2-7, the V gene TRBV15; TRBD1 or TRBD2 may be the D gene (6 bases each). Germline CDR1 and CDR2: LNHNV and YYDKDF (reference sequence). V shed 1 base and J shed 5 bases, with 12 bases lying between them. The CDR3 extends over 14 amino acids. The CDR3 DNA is TGTGCCACCAGCAGAGTCACGAGGGGGGACGAGCAGTACTTC. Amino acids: CATSRVTRGDEQYF.

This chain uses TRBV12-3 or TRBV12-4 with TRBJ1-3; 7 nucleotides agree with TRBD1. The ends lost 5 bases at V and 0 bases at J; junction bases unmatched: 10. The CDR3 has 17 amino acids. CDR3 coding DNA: TGTGCCAGCAGTCCGCACCGGGACAGTTTCTCTGGAAACACCATATATTTT. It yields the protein CASSPHRDSFSGNTIYF.

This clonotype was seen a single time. The CDR3 bases are TGCAGTGCAGAAGACAGTTCCAATCAGCCCCAGCATTTT. Its translation is CSAEDSSNQPQHF. The chain links TRBV20-1 to TRBJ1-5, with D perhaps matching TRBD1 (5 bases). There are 13 residues in the CDR3. The germline CDR1 and CDR2 sequences are DFQATT and SNEGSKA (reference sequence). Trimming pared 6 bases from V and 3 bases from J, leaving 12 bases between.

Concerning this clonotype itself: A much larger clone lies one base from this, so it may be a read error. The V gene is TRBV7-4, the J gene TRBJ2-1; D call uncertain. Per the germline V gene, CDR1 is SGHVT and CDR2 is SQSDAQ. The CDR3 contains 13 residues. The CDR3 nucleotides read TGTGCCAGCAGCTTAGCGCGTAACAATGAGAAGTTCTTC. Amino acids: CASSLARNNEKFF. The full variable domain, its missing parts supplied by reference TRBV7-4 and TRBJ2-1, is GAGVSQSPRYKVAKRGRDVALRCDSISGHVTLYWYRQTLGQGSEVLTYSQSDAQRDKSGRPSGRFSAERPERSVSTLKIQRTEQGDSAVYLCASSLARNNEKFFGPGTRLTVL.

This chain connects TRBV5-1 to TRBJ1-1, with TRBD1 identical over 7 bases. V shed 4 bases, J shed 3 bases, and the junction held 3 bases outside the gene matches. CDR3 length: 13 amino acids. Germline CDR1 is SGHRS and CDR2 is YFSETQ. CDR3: CASSQGGYTEAFF. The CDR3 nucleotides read TGCGCCAGCAGCCAGGGGGGGTACACTGAAGCTTTCTTT. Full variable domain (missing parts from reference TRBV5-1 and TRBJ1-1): KAGVTQTPRYLIKTRGQQVTLSCSPISGHRSVSWYQQTPGQGLQFLFEYFSETQRNKGNFPGRFSGRQFSNSRSEMNVSTLELGDSALYLCASSQGGYTEAFFGQGTRLTVV.

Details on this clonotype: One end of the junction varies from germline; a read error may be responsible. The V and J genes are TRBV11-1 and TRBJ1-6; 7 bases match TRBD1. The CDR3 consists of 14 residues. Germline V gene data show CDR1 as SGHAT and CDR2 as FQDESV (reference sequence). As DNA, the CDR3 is TGTGTCAGCAGCCGGGGAGGGGGCAATTCACCCCTCCACTTT. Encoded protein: CVSSRGGGNSPLHF. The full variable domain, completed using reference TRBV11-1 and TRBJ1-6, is EAEVAQSPRYKITEKSQAVAFWCDPISGHATLYWYRQILGQGPELLVQFQDESVVDDSQLPKDRFSAERLKGVDSTLKIQPAELGDSAMYLCVSSRGGGNSPLHFGNGTRLTVT.

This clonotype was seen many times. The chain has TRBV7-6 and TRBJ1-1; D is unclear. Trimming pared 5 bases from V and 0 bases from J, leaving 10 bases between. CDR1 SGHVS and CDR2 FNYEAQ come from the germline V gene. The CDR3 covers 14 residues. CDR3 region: CASSPGSMNTEAFF. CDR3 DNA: TGTGCCAGCAGCCCTGGGTCTATGAACACTGAAGCTTTCTTT.

The CDR3 loop is CASRPGAQYGYTF. DNA of the CDR3: TGTGCCAGTAGACCGGGGGCTCAGTATGGCTACACCTTC. The chain recombines TRBV12-3 or TRBV12-4 with TRBJ1-2; D perhaps matches TRBD1 (6 bases). The CDR3 has 13 residues. The V and J ends lost 9 bases and 5 bases respectively, with 16 bases between them.

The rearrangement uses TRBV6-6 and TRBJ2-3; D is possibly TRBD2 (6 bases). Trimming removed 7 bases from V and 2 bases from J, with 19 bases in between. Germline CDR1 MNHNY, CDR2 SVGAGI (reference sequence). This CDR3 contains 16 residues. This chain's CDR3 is CASTGGLKGPTDTQYF. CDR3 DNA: TGTGCCAGCACCGGGGGACTCAAGGGACCCACAGATACGCAGTATTTT.

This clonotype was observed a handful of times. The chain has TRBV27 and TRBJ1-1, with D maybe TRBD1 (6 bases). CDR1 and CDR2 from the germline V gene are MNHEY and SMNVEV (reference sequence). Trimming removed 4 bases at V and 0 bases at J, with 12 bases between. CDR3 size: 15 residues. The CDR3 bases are TGTGCCAGCAGTTCCCGACAGGTGATGAACACTGAAGCTTTCTTT. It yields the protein CASSSRQVMNTEAFF.

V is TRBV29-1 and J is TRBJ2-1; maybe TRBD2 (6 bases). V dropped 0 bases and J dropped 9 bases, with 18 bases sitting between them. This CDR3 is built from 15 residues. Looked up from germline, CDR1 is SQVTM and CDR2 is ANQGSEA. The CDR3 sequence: CSVEERGSGGSEQFF. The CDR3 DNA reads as TGCAGCGTTGAAGAACGAGGTTCCGGGGGAAGTGAGCAGTTCTTC.

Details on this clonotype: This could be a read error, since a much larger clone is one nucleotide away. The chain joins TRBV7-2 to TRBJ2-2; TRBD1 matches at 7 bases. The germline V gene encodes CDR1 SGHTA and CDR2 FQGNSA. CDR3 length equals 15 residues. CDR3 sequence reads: CDSSIRQGNTGELFF. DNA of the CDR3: TGTGACAGCAGCATAAGACAGGGGAACACCGGGGAGCTGTTTTTT.

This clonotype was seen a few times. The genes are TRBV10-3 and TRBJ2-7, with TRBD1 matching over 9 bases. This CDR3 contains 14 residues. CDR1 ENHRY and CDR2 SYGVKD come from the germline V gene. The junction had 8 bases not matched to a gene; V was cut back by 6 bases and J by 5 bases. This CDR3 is CAIRTTGTGNEQYF. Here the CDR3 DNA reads TGTGCCATCAGAACTACCGGGACAGGGAACGAGCAGTACTTC.

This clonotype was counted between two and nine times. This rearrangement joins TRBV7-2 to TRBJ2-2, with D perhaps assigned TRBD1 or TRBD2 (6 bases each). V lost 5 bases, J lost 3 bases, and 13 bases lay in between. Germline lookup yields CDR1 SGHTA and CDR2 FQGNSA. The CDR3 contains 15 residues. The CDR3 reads CASSAQGRYTGELFF. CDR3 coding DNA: TGTGCCAGCAGCGCCCAGGGGAGGTACACCGGGGAGCTGTTTTTT.

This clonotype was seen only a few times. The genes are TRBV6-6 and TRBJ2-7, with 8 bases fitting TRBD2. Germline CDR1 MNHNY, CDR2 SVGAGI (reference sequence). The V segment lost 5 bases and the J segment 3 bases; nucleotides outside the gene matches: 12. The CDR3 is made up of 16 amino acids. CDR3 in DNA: TGTGCCAGCAGTCCCACCGGGACTAGAATCTTCTACGAGCAGTACTTC. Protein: CASSPTGTRIFYEQYF.

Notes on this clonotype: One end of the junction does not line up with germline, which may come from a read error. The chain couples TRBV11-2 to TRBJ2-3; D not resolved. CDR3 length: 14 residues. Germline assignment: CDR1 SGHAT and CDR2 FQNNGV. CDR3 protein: CASSIGLGTDMQYF. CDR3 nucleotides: TGTGCCAGCAGCATAGGGCTAGGCACAGATATGCAGTATTTT.

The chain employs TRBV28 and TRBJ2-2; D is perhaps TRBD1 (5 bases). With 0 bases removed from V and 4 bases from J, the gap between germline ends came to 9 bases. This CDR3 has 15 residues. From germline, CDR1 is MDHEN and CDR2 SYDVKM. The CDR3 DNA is TGTGCCAGCAGTTTATGGACAGTCGTCACCGGGGAGCTGTTTTTT. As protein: CASSLWTVVTGELFF.

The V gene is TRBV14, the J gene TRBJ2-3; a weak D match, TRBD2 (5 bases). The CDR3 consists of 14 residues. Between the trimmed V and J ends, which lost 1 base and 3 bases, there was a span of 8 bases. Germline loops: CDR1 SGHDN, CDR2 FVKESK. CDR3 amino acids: CASSQGRRTDTQYF. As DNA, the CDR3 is TGTGCCAGCAGCCAAGGGAGGAGAACAGATACGCAGTATTTT.

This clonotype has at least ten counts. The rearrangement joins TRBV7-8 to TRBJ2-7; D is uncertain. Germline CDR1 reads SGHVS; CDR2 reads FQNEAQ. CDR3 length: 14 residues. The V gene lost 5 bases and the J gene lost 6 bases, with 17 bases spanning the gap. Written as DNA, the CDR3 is TGTGCCAGCAGCCCAAGAAGGTCTCCAGGCGAGCAGTACTTC. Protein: CASSPRRSPGEQYF.